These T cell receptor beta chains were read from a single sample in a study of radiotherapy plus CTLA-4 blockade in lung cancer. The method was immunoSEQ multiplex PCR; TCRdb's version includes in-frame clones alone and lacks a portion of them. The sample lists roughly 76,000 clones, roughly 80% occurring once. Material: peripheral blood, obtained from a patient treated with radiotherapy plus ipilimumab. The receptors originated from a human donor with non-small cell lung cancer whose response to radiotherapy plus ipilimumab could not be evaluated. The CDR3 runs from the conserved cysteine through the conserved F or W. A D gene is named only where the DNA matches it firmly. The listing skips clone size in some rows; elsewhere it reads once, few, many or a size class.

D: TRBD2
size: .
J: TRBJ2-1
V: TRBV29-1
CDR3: CSVDPGDYFLEQFF
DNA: TGCAGCGTTGATCCTGGGGACTACTTCCTTGAGCAGTTCTTC

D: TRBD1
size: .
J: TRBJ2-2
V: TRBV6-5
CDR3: CASSYSTGFGELFF
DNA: TGTGCCAGCAGTTACTCGACAGGGTTCGGGGAGCTGTTTTTT

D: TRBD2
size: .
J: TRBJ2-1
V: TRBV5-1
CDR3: CASSYLAGGPYEQFF
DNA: TGCGCCAGCAGCTACCTAGCGGGAGGGCCATATGAGCAGTTCTTC

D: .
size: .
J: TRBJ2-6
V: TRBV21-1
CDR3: CASSNDSGTGRSGANVLTF
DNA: TGTGCCAGCAGCAATGATTCCGGGACAGGCCGCTCTGGGGCCAACGTCCTGACTTTC

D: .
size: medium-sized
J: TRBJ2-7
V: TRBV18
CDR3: CASSPRQATTYEQYF
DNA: TGTGCCAGCTCACCCCGACAGGCTACTACCTACGAGCAGTACTTC

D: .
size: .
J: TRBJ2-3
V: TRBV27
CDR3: CASSGTLTDTQYF
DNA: TGTGCCAGCAGTGGCACGTTAACAGATACGCAGTATTTT

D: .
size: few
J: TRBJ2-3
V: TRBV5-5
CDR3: CASSSGTDTQYF
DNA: TGTGCCAGCAGCTCCGGCACAGATACGCAGTATTTT

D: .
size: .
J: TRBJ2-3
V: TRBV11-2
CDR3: CASSLEASGTDTQYF
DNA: TGTGCCAGCAGCTTAGAGGCTAGCGGCACAGATACGCAGTATTTT

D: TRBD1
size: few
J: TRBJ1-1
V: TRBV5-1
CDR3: CASSLATGYTEAFF
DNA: TGCGCCAGCAGCTTGGCGACAGGGTACACTGAAGCTTTCTTT

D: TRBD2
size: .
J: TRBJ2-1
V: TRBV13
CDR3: CASSSVGAGGFEQFF
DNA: TGTGCCAGCAGCTCCGTGGGAGCGGGGGGGTTTGAACAGTTCTTC

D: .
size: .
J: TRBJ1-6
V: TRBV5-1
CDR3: CASSLGGGGSYNSPLHF
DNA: TGCGCCAGCAGCTTAGGTGGCGGTGGCTCCTATAATTCACCCCTCCACTTT

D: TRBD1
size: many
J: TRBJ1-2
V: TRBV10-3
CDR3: CAISTGGSNYGYTF
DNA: TGTGCCATCAGCACAGGGGGTAGTAACTATGGCTACACCTTC

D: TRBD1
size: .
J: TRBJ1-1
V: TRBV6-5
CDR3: CASTGRTGFTEAFF
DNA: TGTGCCAGCACTGGAAGGACAGGATTCACTGAAGCTTTCTTT

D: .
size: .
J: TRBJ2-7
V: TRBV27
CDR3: CASRPLLGRSYEQYF
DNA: TGTGCCAGCAGGCCGCTGCTGGGCCGATCCTACGAGCAGTACTTC

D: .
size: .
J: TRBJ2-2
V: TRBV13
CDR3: CASSLGGSGTFGELFF
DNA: TGTGCCAGCAGCTTAGGTGGTAGCGGTACGTTCGGGGAGCTGTTTTTT

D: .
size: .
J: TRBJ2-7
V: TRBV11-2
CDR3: CASSEGLYYEQYF
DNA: TGTGCCAGCAGCGAGGGCCTTTATTACGAGCAGTACTTC

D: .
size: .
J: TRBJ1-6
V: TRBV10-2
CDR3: CASTPLTVNSPLHF
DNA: TGCGCCAGCACCCCTCTGACAGTGAATTCACCCCTCCACTTT

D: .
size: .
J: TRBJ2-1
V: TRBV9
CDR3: CASSVQARGGRYNEQFF
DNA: TGTGCCAGCAGCGTACAGGCAAGGGGGGGACGGTACAATGAGCAGTTCTTC

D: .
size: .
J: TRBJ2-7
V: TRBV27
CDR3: CASSFSRRREQYF
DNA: TGTGCCAGCAGTTTTTCCAGGCGGAGGGAGCAGTACTTC

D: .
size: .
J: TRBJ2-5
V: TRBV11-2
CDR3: CASSLARPETQYF
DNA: TGTGCCAGCAGCTTAGCGAGGCCAGAGACCCAGTACTTC

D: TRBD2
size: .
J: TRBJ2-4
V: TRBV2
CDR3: CASSERGAGAKNIQYF
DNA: TGTGCCAGCAGTGAGCGGGGGGCCGGAGCCAAAAACATTCAGTACTTC

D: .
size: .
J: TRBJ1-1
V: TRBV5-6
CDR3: CASSLIFRTGNTEAFF
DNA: TGTGCCAGCAGCTTAATATTTCGAACGGGAAACACTGAAGCTTTCTTT

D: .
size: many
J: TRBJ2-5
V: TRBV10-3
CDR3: CAISEPSGETQYF
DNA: TGTGCCATCAGTGAACCCTCCGGGGAGACCCAGTACTTC

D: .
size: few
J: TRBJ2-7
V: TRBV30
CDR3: CASDRAGDEQYF
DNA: TGTGCCTCGGACCGGGCCGGGGACGAGCAGTACTTC

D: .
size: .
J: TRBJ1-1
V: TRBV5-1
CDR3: CASASRWNTEAFF
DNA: TGCGCCAGCGCGTCCCGTTGGAACACTGAAGCTTTCTTT

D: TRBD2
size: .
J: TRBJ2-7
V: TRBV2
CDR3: CASSGTSGGYEQYF
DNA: TGTGCCAGCAGTGGGACTAGCGGGGGCTACGAGCAGTACTTC

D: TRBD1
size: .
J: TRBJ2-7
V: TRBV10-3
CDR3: CATSGMLTGTGDYEQYF
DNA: TGTGCCACGAGTGGAATGTTGACCGGGACAGGGGACTACGAGCAGTACTTC

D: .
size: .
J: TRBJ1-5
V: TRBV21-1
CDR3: CASSNLLNSGLKGQPQHF
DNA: TGTGCCAGCAGCAATTTACTCAATTCGGGACTTAAGGGGCAGCCCCAGCATTTT

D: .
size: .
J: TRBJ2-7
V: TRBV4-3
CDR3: CASSQDWVQAKYEQYF
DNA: TGCGCCAGCAGCCAAGATTGGGTGCAGGCAAAATACGAGCAGTACTTC

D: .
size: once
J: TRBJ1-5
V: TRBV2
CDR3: CASLGGINQPQHF
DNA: TGTGCCAGCCTCGGGGGTATCAATCAGCCCCAGCATTTT

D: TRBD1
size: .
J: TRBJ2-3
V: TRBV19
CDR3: CASSSTGTALTSTDTQYF
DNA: TGTGCCAGTTCCTCAACCGGGACAGCTTTAACTAGCACAGATACGCAGTATTTT

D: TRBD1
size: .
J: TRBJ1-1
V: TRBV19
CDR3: CASSSTGSTEAFF
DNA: TGTGCCAGTAGCTCGACAGGGAGCACTGAAGCTTTCTTT

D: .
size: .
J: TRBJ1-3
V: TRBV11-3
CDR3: CASSLQGRSSGNTIYF
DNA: TGTGCCAGCAGCTTACAGGGAAGAAGCTCTGGAAACACCATATATTTT

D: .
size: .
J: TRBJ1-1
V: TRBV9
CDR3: CASSVGGRGRTEAFF
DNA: TGTGCCAGCAGCGTAGGGGGTCGGGGTAGGACTGAAGCTTTCTTT

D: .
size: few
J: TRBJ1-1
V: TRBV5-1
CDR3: CASSLQSNTEAFF
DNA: TGCGCCAGCAGCTTACAGTCGAACACTGAAGCTTTCTTT

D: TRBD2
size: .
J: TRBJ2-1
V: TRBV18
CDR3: CASSPRQGGSGDNEQFF
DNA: TGTGCCAGCTCACCACGCCAGGGCGGGAGTGGTGACAATGAGCAGTTCTTC

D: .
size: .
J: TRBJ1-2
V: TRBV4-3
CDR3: CASSYDRSYGYTF
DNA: TGCGCCAGCAGCTACGACAGGTCTTATGGCTACACCTTC

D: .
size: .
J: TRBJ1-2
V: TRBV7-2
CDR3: CASSLSGRGVYGYTF
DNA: TGTGCCAGCAGCTTATCGGGCAGGGGTGTATATGGCTACACCTTC

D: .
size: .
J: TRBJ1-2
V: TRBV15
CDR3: CATSRDGSAGLANYGYTF
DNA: TGTGCCACCAGCAGAGATGGGTCGGCAGGCCTGGCTAACTATGGCTACACCTTC

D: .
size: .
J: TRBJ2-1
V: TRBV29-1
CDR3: CSVEALAGGEQFF
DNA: TGCAGCGTTGAAGCACTAGCCGGCGGTGAGCAGTTCTTC

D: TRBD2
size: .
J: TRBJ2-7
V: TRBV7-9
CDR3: CASSSGLEFDEQYF
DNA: TGTGCCAGCAGCTCGGGACTAGAGTTCGACGAGCAGTACTTC

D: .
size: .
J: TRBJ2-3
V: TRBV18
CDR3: CASSQQGRADTQYF
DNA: TGTGCCAGCTCACAACAGGGTCGAGCAGATACGCAGTATTTT

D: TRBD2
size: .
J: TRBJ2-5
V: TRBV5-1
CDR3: CASSLASGGQETQYF
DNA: TGCGCCAGCAGCTTAGCTAGCGGGGGACAAGAGACCCAGTACTTC

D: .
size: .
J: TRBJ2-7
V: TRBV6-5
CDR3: CASSYSRGSYEQYF
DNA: TGTGCCAGCAGTTACTCGCGGGGCTCCTACGAGCAGTACTTC

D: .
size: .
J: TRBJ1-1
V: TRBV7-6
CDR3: CASSLAVEGSEAFF
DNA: TGTGCCAGCAGCTTAGCGGTGGAGGGATCTGAAGCTTTCTTT

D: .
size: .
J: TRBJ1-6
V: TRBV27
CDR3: CASRWAASNSPLHF
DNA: TGTGCCAGCAGATGGGCAGCTTCTAATTCACCCCTCCACTTT

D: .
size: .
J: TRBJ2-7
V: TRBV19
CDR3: CASSIGAGDDFYEQYF
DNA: TGTGCCAGTAGTATCGGGGCAGGGGACGACTTCTACGAGCAGTACTTC

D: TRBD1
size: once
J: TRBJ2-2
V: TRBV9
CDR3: CASSVRDRGWDTGELFF
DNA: TGTGCCAGCAGCGTACGGGACAGGGGGTGGGACACCGGGGAGCTGTTTTTT

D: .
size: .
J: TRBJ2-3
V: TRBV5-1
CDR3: CASSFGESRDTQYF
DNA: TGCGCCAGCAGCTTCGGGGAAAGCAGAGATACGCAGTATTTT

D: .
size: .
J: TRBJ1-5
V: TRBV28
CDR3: CASSLWSGGNQPQHF
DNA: TGTGCCAGCAGTTTATGGTCAGGGGGCAATCAGCCCCAGCATTTT

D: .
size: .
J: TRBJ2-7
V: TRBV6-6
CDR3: CATTSARVSYEQYF
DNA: TGTGCCACCACCTCAGCCAGGGTCTCCTACGAGCAGTACTTC

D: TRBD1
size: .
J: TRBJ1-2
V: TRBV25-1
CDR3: CASSAPPGQGDGYTF
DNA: TGTGCCAGCAGTGCACCACCGGGACAGGGGGACGGCTACACCTTC

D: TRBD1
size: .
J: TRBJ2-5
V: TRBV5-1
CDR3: CASSLRQGGETQYF
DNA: TGCGCCAGCAGCTTAAGACAGGGGGGCGAGACCCAGTACTTC